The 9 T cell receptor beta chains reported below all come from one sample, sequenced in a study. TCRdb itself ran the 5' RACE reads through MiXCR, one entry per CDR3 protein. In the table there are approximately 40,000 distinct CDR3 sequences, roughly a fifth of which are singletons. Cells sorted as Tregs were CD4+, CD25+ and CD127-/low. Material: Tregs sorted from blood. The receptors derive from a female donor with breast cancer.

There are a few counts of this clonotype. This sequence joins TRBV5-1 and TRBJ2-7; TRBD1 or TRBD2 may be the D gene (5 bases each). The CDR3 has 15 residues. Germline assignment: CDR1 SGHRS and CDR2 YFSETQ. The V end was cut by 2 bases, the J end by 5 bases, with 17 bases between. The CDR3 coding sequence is TGCGCCAGCAGCTTATACCGGGGCCCTACCCACGAGCAGTACTTC. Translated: CASSLYRGPTHEQYF.

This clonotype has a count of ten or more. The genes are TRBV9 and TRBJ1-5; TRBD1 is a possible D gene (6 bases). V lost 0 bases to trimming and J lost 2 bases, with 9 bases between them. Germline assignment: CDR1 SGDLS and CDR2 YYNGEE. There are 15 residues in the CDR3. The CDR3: CASSVDSGGNQPQHF. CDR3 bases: TGTGCCAGCAGCGTAGATTCAGGGGGCAATCAGCCCCAGCATTTT.

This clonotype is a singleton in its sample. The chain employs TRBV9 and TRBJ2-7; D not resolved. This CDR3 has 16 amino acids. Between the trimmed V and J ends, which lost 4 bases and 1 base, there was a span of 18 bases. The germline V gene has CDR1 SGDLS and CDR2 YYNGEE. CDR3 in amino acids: CASSPGDTPISYEQYF. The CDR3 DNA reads TGTGCCAGCAGCCCAGGCGACACTCCGATATCCTACGAGCAGTACTTC.

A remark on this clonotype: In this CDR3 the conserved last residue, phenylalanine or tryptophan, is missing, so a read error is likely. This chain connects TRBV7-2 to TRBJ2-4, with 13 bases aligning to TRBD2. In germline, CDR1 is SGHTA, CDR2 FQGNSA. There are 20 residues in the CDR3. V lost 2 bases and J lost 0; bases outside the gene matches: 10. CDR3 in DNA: TGTGCCAGCAGCTTAAGGGTGACTAGCGGGAGGCCACTAGCCAAAAACATTCAGTACTCC. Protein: CASSLRVTSGRPLAKNIQYS.

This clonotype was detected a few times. The CDR3 DNA sequence: TGTGCCAGCAGCCGAGGACAGGGAATTCAGACTGAAGCTTTCTTT. Residues: CASSRGQGIQTEAFF. The chain couples TRBV3-1 to TRBJ1-1, with 8 bases lining up with TRBD1. The CDR3 runs to 15 residues. The trim removed 4 bases at V and 5 bases at J, leaving 9 bases unmatched. CDR1 LGHDT and CDR2 YNNKEL come from the germline V gene (reference sequence).

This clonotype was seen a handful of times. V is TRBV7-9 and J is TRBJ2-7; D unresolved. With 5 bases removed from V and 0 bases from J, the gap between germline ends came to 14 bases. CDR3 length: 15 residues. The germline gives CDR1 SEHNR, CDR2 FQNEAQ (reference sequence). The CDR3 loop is CASSPPVLASYEQYF. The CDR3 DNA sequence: TGTGCCAGCAGCCCGCCGGTCTTGGCCTCCTACGAGCAGTACTTC.

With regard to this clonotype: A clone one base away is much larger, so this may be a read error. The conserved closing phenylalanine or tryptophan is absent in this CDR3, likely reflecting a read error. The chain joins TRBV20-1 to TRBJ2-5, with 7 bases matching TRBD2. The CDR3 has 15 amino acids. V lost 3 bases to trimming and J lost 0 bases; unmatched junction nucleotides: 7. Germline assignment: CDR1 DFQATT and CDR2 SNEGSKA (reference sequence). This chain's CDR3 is CSASNAGEYQETQYS. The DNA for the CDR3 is TGCAGTGCTAGTAATGCGGGGGAGTACCAAGAGACCCAGTACTCC.

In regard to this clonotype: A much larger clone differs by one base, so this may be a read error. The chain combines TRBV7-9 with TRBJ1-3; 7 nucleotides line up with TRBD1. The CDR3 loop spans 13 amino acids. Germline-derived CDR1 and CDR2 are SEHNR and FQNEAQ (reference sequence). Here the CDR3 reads CAPGGRSGNAIYF. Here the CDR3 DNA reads TGTGCCCCAGGGGGGAGATCTGGAAACGCCATATATTTT. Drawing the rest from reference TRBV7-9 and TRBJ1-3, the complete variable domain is DTGVSQNPRHKITKRGQNVTFRCDPISEHNRLYWYRQTLGQGPEFLTYFQNEAQLEKSRLLSDRFSAERPKGSFSTLEIQRTEQGDSAMYLCAPGGRSGNAIYFGEGSWLTVV.

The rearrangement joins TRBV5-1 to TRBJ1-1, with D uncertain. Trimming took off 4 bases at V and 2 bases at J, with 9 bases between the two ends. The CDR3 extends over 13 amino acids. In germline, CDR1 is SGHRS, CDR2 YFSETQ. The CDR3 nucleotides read TGCGCCAGCAGCGAGACCATTAACACTGAAGCTTTCTTT. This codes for CASSETINTEAFF.